Below are 24 T cell receptor beta chains sequenced from a single sample in a study of post-analysis software for immune sequencing data. Findings and caveats of the study: Controls had lower frequencies than patients of 4 or 5 TRBV segments, which included TRBV5-6, TRBV5-1 and TRBV20-1.

These TCRs' antigens remain unknown. The authors incorporated unique molecular identifiers into the TCR beta cDNA libraries. TCRdb reanalysed the PCR reads using MiXCR and keeps one entry per CDR3 protein. The table has about 460,000 distinct CDR3 sequences, approximately 45% seen once; the top ten hold over 10%. Sequencing input: blood. These receptors all come from a girl aged 10 to 17 with multiple sclerosis.

The chain links TRBV24-1 to TRBJ1-2; 7 bases are a match to TRBD1. The germline V gene has CDR1 KGHDR and CDR2 SFDVKD. J was trimmed by 4 bases and V by 5 bases; bases with no gene match: 6. This CDR3 has 14 amino acids. For the CDR3, the DNA is TGTGCCACCAGTGGGGAGGGACAGATCTATGGCTACACCTTC. It yields the protein CATSGEGQIYGYTF.

The rearrangement joins TRBV20-1 to TRBJ2-1; 13 bases align to TRBD2. Per germline, CDR1 DFQATT and CDR2 SNEGSKA (reference sequence). Germline trimming cut 0 bases from V and 5 bases from J; bases unmatched to any gene: 10. This CDR3 has 18 amino acids. The CDR3: CSARDPRLAGGEDNEQFF. The CDR3 DNA follows: TGCAGTGCTAGAGATCCACGACTAGCGGGAGGTGAAGACAATGAGCAGTTCTTC.

The table lists this clonotype with a few counts. This chain uses TRBV20-1 with TRBJ2-7, with TRBD2 identical over 12 bases. With V trimmed by 6 bases and J by 0 bases, 3 bases remained unmatched. The CDR3 extends over 14 amino acids. From germline, CDR1 is DFQATT and CDR2 SNEGSKA (reference sequence). CDR3 nucleotide sequence: TGCAGTGCCGAGACTAGCGGGGGCTCCTACGAGCAGTACTTC. This gives the protein CSAETSGGSYEQYF.

The rearrangement joins TRBV3-1 to TRBJ2-4; perhaps D is TRBD1 or TRBD2 (5 bases each). The DNA matches TRBJ2-7 better at its end, which makes the J call doubtful. The CDR3 consists of 14 residues. From germline, CDR1 is LGHDT and CDR2 YNNKEL (reference sequence). The CDR3 DNA follows: TGTGCCAGCAGCCGGGACGGCGGCACCTACGAGCAGTACTTC. Encoded protein: CASSRDGGTYEQYF.

V is TRBV12-3 or TRBV12-4 and J is TRBJ1-2; D gene ambiguous. The CDR3 has 15 residues. The ends were cut back, 1 base at V and 0 bases at J, with 9 bases in the middle. CDR3 region: CASSLGQAPNYGYTF. The CDR3 region has the DNA TGTGCCAGCAGTTTAGGGCAGGCGCCTAACTATGGCTACACCTTC.

This clonotype was seen a handful of times. The chain carries TRBV6-5 and TRBJ2-7, with 10 bases matching TRBD1. CDR1 is MNHEY and CDR2 is SVGAGI in the germline V gene. This CDR3 contains 16 residues. V shed 2 bases, J shed 3 bases, and the junction held 7 bases outside the gene matches. CDR3 sequence: CASSYGGTGEHYEQYF. The CDR3 nucleotides read TGTGCCAGCAGTTACGGTGGGACAGGGGAGCACTACGAGCAGTACTTC.

The V call is TRBV5-1, the J call TRBJ2-5; TRBD1 is a possible D gene (7 bases). Trimming pared 4 bases from V and 1 base from J, leaving 11 bases between. The V gene's germline CDR1 is SGHRS and CDR2 YFSETQ. The CDR3 is 14 amino acids. CDR3: CASSTGDFQETQYF. DNA for the CDR3: TGCGCCAGCAGCACAGGGGACTTCCAAGAGACCCAGTACTTC.

The chain combines TRBV12-3 or TRBV12-4 with TRBJ2-3; D unresolved. CDR3 length: 13 amino acids. The V end lost 6 bases, the J end lost 3 bases, and 10 bases lay between the germline ends. The CDR3 loop reads CASRPVGTDTQYF. In DNA form, the CDR3 reads TGTGCCAGCAGGCCCGTGGGGACAGATACGCAGTATTTT.

This chain links TRBV20-1 with TRBJ2-1; D may correspond to TRBD1 or TRBD2 (5 bases each). The CDR3 has 17 amino acids. The V end lost 3 bases, the J end lost 0 bases, and 18 bases lay between the germline ends. Looked up from germline, CDR1 is DFQATT and CDR2 is SNEGSKA (reference sequence). CDR3 in DNA: TGCAGTGCTAGGGACTCGGGGCATCTGCTCTCCTACAATGAGCAGTTCTTC. Amino acids: CSARDSGHLLSYNEQFF.

J is TRBJ2-4 and V is TRBV4-2; 9 bases fit TRBD1. The DNA end favors TRBJ2-5, so the J call may be wrong. Germline CDR1 reads LGHNA; CDR2 reads YNFKEQ. The CDR3 runs to 15 residues. The CDR3, as DNA: TGTGCCAGCAGCCAAGATAGGGACAGGGAAGAGACCCAGTACTTC. Its translation is CASSQDRDREETQYF.

A few counts support this clonotype. This chain links TRBV24-1 with TRBJ2-2; either TRBD1 or TRBD2 may supply D (5 bases each). V was shortened by 3 bases and J by 0 bases, with 7 bases between the two germline ends. CDR3 size: 15 residues. Looked up from germline, CDR1 is KGHDR and CDR2 is SFDVKD. CDR3 region: CATSDPGPNTGELFF. The CDR3, as DNA: TGTGCCACCAGTGATCCGGGACCGAACACCGGGGAGCTGTTTTTT.

This clonotype came up a few times. V is TRBV6-2 or TRBV6-3 and J is TRBJ1-5; D ambiguous. The V end lost 8 bases, the J end lost 6 bases, and 11 bases lay between the germline ends. The CDR3 has 12 residues. CDR1 and CDR2 (germline): MNHEY, SVGEGT. In DNA, the CDR3 is TGTGCCAGCGGACTAACAAGTCAGCCCCAGCATTTT. This translates into CASGLTSQPQHF.

This clonotype was counted between two and nine times. The rearrangement links TRBV6-1 to TRBJ2-3; 11 nucleotides match TRBD1. The CDR3 sequence is 14 residues long. From germline, CDR1 is MNHNS and CDR2 SASEGT. The J segment lost 6 bases and the V segment lost 6 bases, leaving 5 bases of the junction unmatched. In DNA form, the CDR3 reads TGTGCCAGCAGCACCCGGGACAGGGGGGATACGCAGTATTTT. It specifies CASSTRDRGDTQYF.

This chain links TRBV10-3 with TRBJ2-1, with 11 bases fitting TRBD1. V shed 6 bases and J 3 bases; nucleotides not matched to a gene: 4. Germline V gene lookup returns CDR1 ENHRY and CDR2 SYGVKD. This CDR3 has 15 residues. CDR3 nucleotide sequence: TGTGCCATCAGGCGGGGACAGGGGGACTACAATGAGCAGTTCTTC. Encoded protein: CAIRRGQGDYNEQFF.

With respect to this clonotype: The junction and the germline gene differ at one end; a read error may be behind it. The CDR3 here is CSAGKRDSYSGANVRTF. The CDR3 DNA reads TGCAGTGCGGGGAAAAGGGACAGTTACTCTGGGGCCAACGTCCGGACTTTC. V is TRBV20-1 and J is TRBJ2-6; 7 bases are a match to TRBD1. Germline V lookup: CDR1 DFQATT, CDR2 SNEGSKA (reference sequence). The CDR3 consists of 17 residues.

The chain uses TRBV14 and TRBJ2-5; D is unresolved. Germline loops: CDR1 SGHDN, CDR2 FVKESK. This CDR3 is 12 amino acids long. With 1 base removed from V and 7 bases from J, the gap between germline ends came to 7 bases. CDR3 sequence reads: CASSQVSGTQYF. The CDR3 bases are TGTGCCAGCAGCCAAGTTTCGGGGACCCAGTACTTC.

The gene calls are TRBV7-9 and TRBJ2-3; 8 bases match TRBD2. The V gene's germline CDR1 is SEHNR and CDR2 FQNEAQ (reference sequence). V lost 2 bases and J lost 6; bases outside the gene matches: 7. The CDR3 runs to 15 residues. CDR3: CASSLTGGSSDTQYF. Here the CDR3 DNA reads TGTGCCAGCAGCTTAACGGGAGGGAGCTCGGATACGCAGTATTTT.

A remark on this clonotype: Since the CDR3 does not end with the conserved phenylalanine or tryptophan, this likely comes from a read error. V usage is TRBV20-1 and J usage is TRBJ2-4, with 11 bases matching TRBD2. TRBJ2-7 explains the end of the DNA better; the J call may be wrong. The CDR3 is 15 residues long. Germline CDR1 and CDR2: DFQATT and SNEGSKA (reference sequence). The CDR3 reads CSARGGLAVADEQYC. The CDR3, as DNA: TGCAGTGCTAGAGGGGGACTAGCGGTCGCGGACGAGCAGTACTGC.

The chain carries TRBV29-1 and TRBJ2-7; D gene uncertain. From germline, CDR1 is SQVTM and CDR2 ANQGSEA. The CDR3 length is 14 residues. V lost 6 bases to trimming and J lost 0 bases, with 15 bases between them. The DNA for the CDR3 is TGCAGCGTGGCGCAAAGGTTAGGCTCCTACGAGCAGTACTTC. Amino acids: CSVAQRLGSYEQYF.

The J gene is TRBJ2-3, the V gene TRBV28; 11 bases align to TRBD1. V lost 7 bases to trimming and J lost 6 bases; unmatched junction nucleotides: 9. The V gene's germline CDR1 is MDHEN and CDR2 SYDVKM. This CDR3 has 15 amino acids. This CDR3 reads CASTSGTGGVDTQYF. The CDR3 DNA sequence: TGTGCCAGCACCTCCGGGACAGGGGGTGTGGATACGCAGTATTTT.

This clonotype was counted only a few times. The chain carries TRBV20-1 and TRBJ2-3; D gene ambiguous. The CDR3 totals 14 residues. Germline V gene lookup returns CDR1 DFQATT and CDR2 SNEGSKA (reference sequence). V gave up 4 bases and J gave up 4 bases, with 15 bases separating them. Written as DNA, the CDR3 is TGCAGTGCTACAACACCTAACTTCCCAGATACGCAGTATTTT. Residues: CSATTPNFPDTQYF.

This clonotype has only a few counts. CDR3: CASSPGTGLAVYEQYF. The CDR3 DNA reads as TGTGCCAGCTCACCAGGGACGGGACTAGCCGTCTACGAGCAGTACTTC. The chain uses TRBV18 and TRBJ2-7; the match to TRBD2 covers 9 bases. The germline V gene has CDR1 KGHSH and CDR2 LQKENI. V lost 2 bases and J lost 3; bases outside the gene matches: 8. CDR3 length equals 16 residues.

This clonotype was observed a few times. The chain has TRBV4-1 and TRBJ1-2; weak D call: TRBD1 (5 bases). V was trimmed by 6 bases and J by 8 bases, leaving 19 bases between them. Germline CDR1 MGHRA, CDR2 YSYEKL. This CDR3 is 14 amino acids long. In nucleotides, the CDR3 is TGCGCCAGCAGGAAACAGCGGGACCAGCGAGGCTACACCTTC. Amino acids: CASRKQRDQRGYTF.

This clonotype occurred once. The chain carries TRBV29-1 and TRBJ1-1, with D maybe TRBD1 (5 bases). Germline CDR1 reads SQVTM; CDR2 reads ANQGSEA. V lost 6 bases, J lost 0 bases, and 11 bases lay in between. The CDR3 spans 13 residues. CDR3 amino acids: CSVRGRLNTEAFF. The CDR3 DNA is TGCAGCGTCCGGGGACGCCTGAACACTGAAGCTTTCTTT.